The source of this T cell receptor (beta chain) is a study of OX40 agonist ivuxolimab in advanced cancers. Across the study: Patients received ivuxolimab, an agonistic anti-OX40 (CD134) antibody.

Only in-frame clones appear in the TCRdb table, and some are missing; sequencing was by immunoSEQ multiplex PCR. The sample shows over 70,000 clones, around 90% of them seen only once. The germline gives CDR1 SGHRS, CDR2 YFSETQ. Trimming removed 5 bases at V and 7 bases at J, with 16 bases between. The CDR3 contains 14 residues. The TCR comes from an adult with an advanced solid tumor such as melanoma, head and neck, liver or kidney cancer. V and J are TRBV5-1 and TRBJ2-1; maybe TRBD2 (6 bases). The source material was CD4+ or CD8+ T cells sorted from blood, sampled in a trial of the OX40 agonist ivuxolimab. In nucleotides, the CDR3 is TGCGCCAGCAGTTTCTACGGGAGACTGAATGAGCAGTTCTTC. This encodes CASSFYGRLNEQFF.